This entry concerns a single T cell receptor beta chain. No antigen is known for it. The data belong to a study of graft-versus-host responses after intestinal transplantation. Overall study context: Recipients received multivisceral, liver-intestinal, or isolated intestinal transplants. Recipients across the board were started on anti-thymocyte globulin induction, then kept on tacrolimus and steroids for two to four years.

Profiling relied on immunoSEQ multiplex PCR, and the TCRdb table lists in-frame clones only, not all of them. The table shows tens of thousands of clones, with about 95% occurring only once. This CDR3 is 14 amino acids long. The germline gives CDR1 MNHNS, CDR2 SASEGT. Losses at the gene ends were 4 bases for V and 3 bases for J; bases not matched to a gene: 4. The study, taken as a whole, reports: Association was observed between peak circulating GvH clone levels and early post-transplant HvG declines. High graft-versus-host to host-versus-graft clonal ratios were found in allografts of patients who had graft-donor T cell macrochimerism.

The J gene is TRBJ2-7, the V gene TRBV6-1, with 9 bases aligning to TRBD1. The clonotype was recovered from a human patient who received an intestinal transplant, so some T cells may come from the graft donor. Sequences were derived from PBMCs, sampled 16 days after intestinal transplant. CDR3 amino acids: CASSGQGEVYEQYF. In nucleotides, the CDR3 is TGTGCCAGCAGTGGACAGGGGGAGGTCTACGAGCAGTACTTC.